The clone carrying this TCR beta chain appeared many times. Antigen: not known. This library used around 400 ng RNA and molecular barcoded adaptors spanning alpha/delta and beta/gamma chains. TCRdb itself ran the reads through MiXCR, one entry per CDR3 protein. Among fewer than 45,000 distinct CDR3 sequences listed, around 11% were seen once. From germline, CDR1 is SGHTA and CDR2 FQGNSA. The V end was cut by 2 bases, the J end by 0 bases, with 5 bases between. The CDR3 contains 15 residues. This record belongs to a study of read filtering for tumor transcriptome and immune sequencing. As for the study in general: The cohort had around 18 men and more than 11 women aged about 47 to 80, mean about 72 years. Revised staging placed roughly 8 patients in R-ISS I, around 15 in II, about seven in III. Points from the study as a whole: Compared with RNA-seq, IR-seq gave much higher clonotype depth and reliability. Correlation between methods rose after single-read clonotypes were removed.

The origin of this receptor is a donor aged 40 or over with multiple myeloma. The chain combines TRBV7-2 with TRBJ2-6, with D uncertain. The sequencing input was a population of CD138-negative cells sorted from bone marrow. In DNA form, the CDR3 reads TGTGCCAGCAGCTTATGGCACTCTGGGGCCAACGTCCTGACTTTC. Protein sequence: CASSLWHSGANVLTF.